The rows below give T cell receptor beta chains drawn from one sample of a study of T cell responses to AZD1222 COVID-19 vaccine. Clones were read by immunoSEQ multiplex PCR, and TCRdb kept only the in-frame ones, dropping some. The sample lists 60,000 to 85,000 clones; around 85% were seen once. The sample in question was peripheral blood, obtained on day 0 of AZD1222 vaccination. These receptors all stem from an adult in good health. Each CDR3 is given with its conserved first and last residue. Expanded clones get a size class; other rows say once, few or many, or leave the size out.

TRBV7-6	NA	TRBJ1-3	CASSDRESAGNTIYF
TRBV7-9	NA	TRBJ1-3	CASSGYRGSSGNTIYF
TRBV7-9	NA	TRBJ2-5	CASSFPKAPTSGSLETQYF
TRBV11-2	NA	TRBJ1-2	CASSPTRRGSYGYTF
TRBV5-4	NA	TRBJ2-1	CASSSGSSDEQFF
TRBV3-1/TRBV3-2	few	TRBJ1-3	CASSQDHSSGNTIYF
TRBV11-1	NA	TRBJ1-1	CASSLRFGTPNTEAFF
TRBV7-2	NA	TRBJ2-5	CASSLGNWETQYF
TRBV11-2	NA	TRBJ2-7	CASSLWGQGLDSIF
TRBV19	NA	TRBJ2-3	CASSIQRGAQTDTQYF
TRBV9	NA	TRBJ2-1	CASSETPGTSGGNEQFF
TRBV28	NA	TRBJ2-1	CASSLRGNEQFF
TRBV10-2	NA	TRBJ2-3	CASRKGLAADTQYF
TRBV28	NA	TRBJ2-2	CASSSPRRLRNTGELFF
TRBV19	few	TRBJ2-3	CASSIGAGKGTDTQYF
TRBV5-6	NA	TRBJ2-7	CASSSGPGNEQYF
TRBV27	NA	TRBJ1-1	CASSKGQETFF
TRBV6-5	NA	TRBJ1-6	CASSYSKGIGGSPLHF
TRBV9	NA	TRBJ1-1	CASSAITEAFF
TRBV5-1	NA	TRBJ2-1	CASSFEATSNNEQFF
TRBV19	NA	TRBJ1-1	CASSNLAMNTEAFF
TRBV27	NA	TRBJ2-7	CASYGQGLNHEQYF
TRBV6-5	NA	TRBJ2-7	CASSYRQVDSRDEQYF
TRBV7-9	NA	TRBJ2-1	CASSSRNGEDEQFF
TRBV30	NA	TRBJ1-1	CAWSLGYTEAFF
TRBV30	NA	TRBJ1-2	CAWSRGPNYGYTF
TRBV5-1	NA	TRBJ1-4	CASSTGTGGEKLFF
TRBV12-5	NA	TRBJ2-7	CASGKGASYEQYF
TRBV3-1/TRBV3-2	few	TRBJ2-7	CASSPRLAEAYEQYF
TRBV7-7	NA	TRBJ1-6	CASSFSRYNSPLHF
TRBV19	NA	TRBJ2-5	CASRRDGVKETQYF
TRBV29-1	NA	TRBJ1-1	CSVTGNTEAFF
TRBV5-1	NA	TRBJ1-1	CASSLEVSSEAFF
TRBV3-1/TRBV3-2	NA	TRBJ2-1	CASSLDLSTGSEQFF
TRBV7-2	NA	TRBJ1-3	CASSFQGNTIYF
TRBV10-3	NA	TRBJ1-5	CAISLGGAAGNQPQHF
TRBV27	NA	TRBJ2-7	CASTRGSSYEQYF
TRBV19	NA	TRBJ2-7	CASSDRGYYEQYF
TRBV5-1	once	TRBJ1-6	CASSGGTATNSPLHF
TRBV27	NA	TRBJ2-3	CASSRQGGSTDTQYF
TRBV9	NA	TRBJ1-2	CASSPGTGRSLSGYTF
TRBV6-4	NA	TRBJ2-2	CASRDANTGELFF
TRBV19	NA	TRBJ1-5	CASSMATYSNQPQHF
TRBV6-5	NA	TRBJ2-5	CASTIQGRETQYF
TRBV7-2	NA	TRBJ1-2	CASSLTRQGNYGYTF
TRBV7-3	NA	TRBJ2-5	CASSRGQGRGETQYF
TRBV29-1	NA	TRBJ2-5	CSVGGRAETQYF
TRBV13	NA	TRBJ1-1	CASSSRAENTEAFF
TRBV5-1	NA	TRBJ1-4	CASTLGTNEKLFF
TRBV27	NA	TRBJ2-7	CASRRPGQGGYEQYF
TRBV6-1	NA	TRBJ2-3	CASSEGVQAGVSDTQYF
TRBV5-1	few	TRBJ1-3	CASSLSQGPGNTIYF
TRBV6-5	NA	TRBJ1-6	CASTRVQVGNSPLHF
TRBV11-3	NA	TRBJ1-1	CATSGVRNTEAFF
TRBV2	NA	TRBJ2-7	CASRNSYEQYF